One and the same sample provided the 12 T cell receptor beta chains below, sequenced in a study of T cell clonality in common variable immunodeficiency. Points from the study as a whole: Common variable immunodeficiency TCR beta sequences reportedly had fewer deletions and N-nucleotide insertions.

TCRdb's copy holds only in-frame clones and misses some; the assay was immunoSEQ multiplex PCR. The table lists under 25,000 clones, no singletons, with over 6.5% in the top ten. For these receptors, no antigen is known. Source material: peripheral blood mononuclear cells. The receptor set was obtained from a human donor with common variable immunodeficiency.

This clone was recorded a few times. The CDR3 end falls 3 residues outside the read, so it is completed with the germline J gene. The rearrangement uses TRBV6-1 and TRBJ2-3; D perhaps matches TRBD2 (6 bases). The germline gives CDR1 MNHNS, CDR2 SASEGT. Trimming cost V 3 bases and J 5 bases, with 15 bases left between them. The CDR3 has 15 amino acids. The CDR3 sequence is CASSEMAGSIDTQYF. CDR3 DNA, as far as it was read: TGTGCCAGCAGTGAGATGGCGGGATCAATAGATACG.

Concerning this clone: The CDR3 extends 3 residues past the end of the read, so its final part is completed from the germline J gene. The chain joins TRBV19 to TRBJ2-7, with 9 positions matching TRBD1. After removal of 9 bases from V and 5 bases from J, the junction contained 8 bases not matched to a gene. The CDR3 has 13 residues. Germline assignment: CDR1 LNHDA and CDR2 SQIVND (reference sequence). The CDR3 loop reads CASSSRTGDEQYF. The CDR3 DNA, read in part, is TGTGCCAGCAGCTCCCGGACAGGGGACGAG.

This clone was detected a few times. The CDR3 is cut off 3 residues early in the read; its end comes from the germline J gene. The chain combines TRBV7-9 with TRBJ1-1; the D gene is possibly TRBD1 (6 bases). V was pared by 5 bases and J by 1 base, with 11 bases between. Germline CDR1 SEHNR, CDR2 FQNEAQ (reference sequence). The CDR3 is 14 residues long. CDR3 region: CASSLDRRNTEAFF. The sequenced part of the CDR3 DNA is TGTGCCAGCAGCCTCGACAGGAGGAACACTGAA.

This clone was found a few times. From the germline J gene comes the end of the CDR3, since the read stops 3 residues before it. V is TRBV7-6 and J is TRBJ1-2, with a weak D call TRBD1 (6 bases). CDR3 length: 14 residues. Germline V gives CDR1 SGHVS, CDR2 FNYEAQ. The DNA read from the CDR3 is TGTGCCAGCAGCCTTACGGGGGGGGCGTTCGGC. It specifies CASSLTGGAFG. The whole CDR3 protein reads CASSLTGGAFGYTF. Full variable domain (outside the CDR3, taken from reference TRBV7-6 and TRBJ1-2): GAGVSQSPRYKVTKRGQDVALRCDPISGHVSLYWYRQALGQGPEFLTYFNYEAQQDKSGLPNDRFSAERPEGSISTLTIQRTEQRDSAMYRCASSLTGGAFGYTFGSGTRLTVV.

About this clone itself: The read is 3 residues too short to cover the CDR3 end, so that end is filled in from the germline J gene. The chain carries TRBV6-2 or TRBV6-3 and TRBJ2-7, with D perhaps TRBD2 (6 bases). CDR3 length: 16 residues. Between the trimmed V and J ends, which lost 0 bases and 3 bases, there was a span of 15 bases. Germline CDR1 is MNHEY and CDR2 is SVGEGT. This CDR3 reads CASSYSGGTLNYEQYF. The covered CDR3 bases are TGTGCCAGCAGTTACTCCGGAGGGACTCTGAACTACGAG.

This clone occurred a few times. The CDR3 end is not reached by the read, which stops 3 residues before it; the germline J gene fills it in. Within the sample, other DNA sequences also encode this same CDR3. V gene TRBV19 combines with J gene TRBJ2-1; 8 positions match TRBD2. The length of the CDR3 is 19 residues. Germline V gene data show CDR1 as LNHDA and CDR2 as SQIVND (reference sequence). J lost 4 bases, V lost 3 bases, and 17 bases had no gene match. CDR3 DNA, as far as it was read: TGTGCCAGTAGTATCGCTAGGCGTAGCGGGGTAACTATTTACAATGAG. Amino acids: CASSIARRSGVTIYNE. In full, the CDR3 reads CASSIARRSGVTIYNEQFF.

This clone came up a few times. Read data end 3 residues before the CDR3 end; the end is taken from the germline J gene. This sequence joins TRBV19 and TRBJ1-5; the D gene is possibly TRBD1 (6 bases). The V and J ends lost 4 bases and 4 bases respectively, with 14 bases between them. CDR1 is LNHDA, CDR2 SQIVND, per germline (reference sequence). This CDR3 is built from 15 residues. Here the CDR3 reads CASSTRTGWNQPQHF. The DNA read from the CDR3 is TGTGCCAGTAGTACCAGAACAGGGTGGAATCAGCCC.

On this clone: The sequence runs out 3 residues before the end of the CDR3; the remainder is reconstructed from the germline J gene. The V call is TRBV7-2, the J call TRBJ1-2, with 7 bases lining up with TRBD1. Germline CDR1 SGHTA, CDR2 FQGNSA. The CDR3 sequence is 15 residues long. The trim removed 1 base at V and 3 bases at J, leaving 5 bases unmatched. CDR3 region: CASSLGQGWDYGYTF. The CDR3 DNA, read in part, is TGTGCCAGCAGCTTAGGACAGGGATGGGACTATGGC.

The sample holds a few counts of this clone. The CDR3 end falls 3 residues outside the read, so it is completed with the germline J gene. The chain has TRBV2 and TRBJ2-3; D possibly corresponds to TRBD2 (6 bases). Germline V gives CDR1 SNHLY, CDR2 FYNNEI. The CDR3 extends over 14 amino acids. With 6 bases removed from V and 2 bases from J, the gap between germline ends came to 12 bases. Incomplete CDR3 DNA: TGTGCCAGCAGGGGCGGGGACTCCACAGATACG. It codes for CASRGGDSTDT. The whole CDR3 region reads CASRGGDSTDTQYF.

The table lists this clone with a few counts. The CDR3 is cut off 3 residues early in the read; its end comes from the germline J gene. The chain recombines TRBV19 with TRBJ2-3, with 10 bases aligning to TRBD1. Germline lookup yields CDR1 LNHDA and CDR2 SQIVND (reference sequence). The CDR3 is 16 residues long. The CDR3 bases that were read are TGTGCCAGTAGTATAGATCAAGGGACAGGGGAGGATGCG. This gives the protein CASSIDQGTGEDA. In full, the CDR3 reads CASSIDQGTGEDAQYF. Full variable domain (outside the CDR3, taken from reference TRBV19 and TRBJ2-3): DGGITQSPKYLFRKEGQNVTLSCEQNLNHDAMYWYRQDPGQGLRLIYYSQIVNDFQKGDIAEGYSVSREKKESFPLTVTSAQKNPTAFYLCASSIDQGTGEDAQYFGPGTRLTVL.

Regarding this clone: The read ends 3 residues before the CDR3 terminus; that terminus is restored from the germline J gene. The chain recombines TRBV5-1 with TRBJ1-6, with a weak D call TRBD1 (6 bases). CDR3 length: 17 amino acids. Trimming pared 3 bases from V and 0 bases from J, leaving 13 bases between. The germline V gene has CDR1 SGHRS and CDR2 YFSETQ. CDR3 sequence reads: CASSSHGQSSYNSPLHF. The part of the CDR3 DNA that was read is TGCGCCAGCAGCTCACATGGACAGAGCTCCTATAATTCACCC. Full variable domain (missing parts from reference TRBV5-1 and TRBJ1-6): KAGVTQTPRYLIKTRGQQVTLSCSPISGHRSVSWYQQTPGQGLQFLFEYFSETQRNKGNFPGRFSGRQFSNSRSEMNVSTLELGDSALYLCASSSHGQSSYNSPLHFGNGTRLTVT.

This clone has just a few counts. The read finishes 3 residues shy of the CDR3 end, and the germline J gene is used to complete it. The chain joins TRBV7-3 to TRBJ2-3; D call uncertain. The V gene lost 5 bases and the J gene lost 2 bases, with 14 bases spanning the gap. CDR3 length: 15 residues. CDR1 and CDR2 (germline): SGHTA, FQGTGA. The covered CDR3 bases are TGTGCCAGCAGCCTCATAGGCGGTCCCACAGATACG. Translated, it gives CASSLIGGPTDT. The entire CDR3 protein reads CASSLIGGPTDTQYF.